Below are 8 T cell receptor beta chains sequenced from a single sample in a study of blood T cell repertoires in COVID-19. Produced via immunoSEQ multiplex PCR; TCRdb's table is partial and in-frame only. The sample contains about 80,000 clones, less than 90% of which appear only once. The sample taken for sequencing was peripheral blood. Source of these receptors: a man aged 60-69 years with active or convalescent COVID-19.

The chain carries TRBV7-8 and TRBJ1-6; 7 positions match TRBD1. The V segment lost 5 bases and the J segment 3 bases; nucleotides outside the gene matches: 7. CDR1 and CDR2 from the germline V gene are SGHVS and FQNEAQ. CDR3 length: 16 residues. CDR3 amino acids: CASSTGQVLYNSPLHF. In DNA, the CDR3 is TGTGCCAGCAGCACAGGACAGGTCCTCTATAATTCACCCCTCCACTTT.

The genes are TRBV6-5 and TRBJ1-2; no clear D. Per germline, CDR1 MNHEY and CDR2 SVGAGI. CDR3 size: 15 residues. V lost 2 bases and J lost 4, with 14 bases in between. The CDR3, as DNA: TGTGCCAGCAGTTACGGCGGAGGGAAGGCCTATGGCTACACCTTC. This gives the protein CASSYGGGKAYGYTF.

The gene calls are TRBV5-6 and TRBJ2-7, with D possibly TRBD1 on 5 matching bases. CDR1 SGHDT and CDR2 YYEEEE come from the germline V gene. CDR3 length equals 14 residues. V lost 4 bases and J lost 3, with 14 bases in between. The CDR3 loop is CASSPTPQGYEQYF. The CDR3 nucleotides are TGTGCCAGCAGCCCGACACCGCAGGGCTACGAGCAGTACTTC.

The chain has TRBV11-2 and TRBJ2-1, with TRBD1 identical over 8 bases. Trimming cost V 1 base and J 2 bases; bases outside gene matches: 1. In germline, CDR1 is SGHAT, CDR2 FQNNGV. The CDR3 spans 15 residues. The CDR3 DNA is TGTGCCAGCAGCTTAGTACAGGGGGCCTACAATGAGCAGTTCTTC. This codes for CASSLVQGAYNEQFF. Full variable domain (rest looked up from reference TRBV11-2 and TRBJ2-1): EAGVAQSPRYKIIEKRQSVAFWCNPISGHATLYWYQQILGQGPKLLIQFQNNGVVDDSQLPKDRFSAERLKGVDSTLKIQPAKLEDSAVYLCASSLVQGAYNEQFFGPGTRLTVL.

The V call is TRBV18, the J call TRBJ2-7; D remains unclear. This CDR3 has 12 amino acids. Germline V lookup: CDR1 KGHSH, CDR2 LQKENI. Trimming cost V 6 bases and J 2 bases, with 8 bases left between them. CDR3 bases: TGTGCCAGCTCCACTGGTCCCTACGAGCAGTACTTC. Protein product: CASSTGPYEQYF.

This clone was seen just once. V is TRBV3-1 (or the pseudogene TRBV3-2) and J is TRBJ2-2; D is perhaps TRBD2 (5 bases). The CDR3 is 13 amino acids. Germline assignment: CDR1 LGHDT and CDR2 YNNKEL (reference sequence). V was trimmed by 4 bases and J by 7 bases, leaving 10 bases between them. CDR3 sequence: CASSRTRGGELFF. Written as DNA, the CDR3 is TGTGCCAGCAGCCGCACTAGAGGCGGGGAGCTGTTTTTT.

The chain joins TRBV7-9 to TRBJ2-7; no definite D call. Germline CDR1 and CDR2: SEHNR and FQNEAQ (reference sequence). Trimming removed 5 bases from V and 2 bases from J, with 4 bases in between. The CDR3 runs 11 residues. The CDR3 spells CASSRAYEQYF. The CDR3 DNA follows: TGTGCCAGCAGCCGTGCCTACGAGCAGTACTTC.

The V call is TRBV6-2 or TRBV6-3, the J call TRBJ1-1; D perhaps matches TRBD1 (5 bases). The V end lost 5 bases, the J end lost 1 base, and 17 bases lay between the germline ends. The germline V gene has CDR1 MNHEY and CDR2 SVGEGT. The length of the CDR3 is 16 residues. CDR3 nucleotides: TGTGCCAGCAGTCGCGGGGGAGGGCAGGGGAACACTGAAGCTTTCTTT. Translating it yields CASSRGGGQGNTEAFF.